Presented here are 6 T cell receptor beta chains from one specimen sequenced in a study of shared clonotypes between healthy human individuals. Method: immunoSEQ multiplex PCR; TCRdb's copy keeps in-frame clones and lacks some. The data contain around 2.1 million clones, more than 90% of them seen just once; the ten biggest clones take up approximately 0.13%. Sequencing was performed on naive CD4+ T cells sorted from blood. The subset denotes: CD45RA+ positively selected. Receptors originate from a man younger than 35 in good health.

Regarding this clone: The identical CDR3 is also encoded by other nucleotide sequences in the sample. This CDR3 is CASSPRTENTGELFF. The DNA of the CDR3 is TGCGCCAGCAGCCCAAGGACAGAGAACACCGGGGAGCTGTTTTTT. The chain links TRBV5-1 to TRBJ2-2, with D maybe TRBD1 (6 bases). CDR1 is SGHRS, CDR2 YFSETQ, per germline. V was clipped by 4 bases and J by 1 base, with 11 bases between them. The CDR3 spans 15 residues.

This clone occurred once. The rearrangement links TRBV23-1 to TRBJ2-2; D is uncertain. TRBV23-1 is assigned to the ORF class and has an uncertain function. Trimming removed 4 bases from V and 1 base from J, with 4 bases in between. The CDR3 has 13 amino acids. CDR3 sequence reads: CASSRLNTGELFF. DNA for the CDR3: TGCGCCAGCAGTCGCCTGAACACCGGGGAGCTGTTTTTT.

The genes are TRBV30 and TRBJ2-7; D assignment may be TRBD1 or TRBD2 (5 bases each). The germline gives CDR1 GTSNPN, CDR2 SVGIG (reference sequence). Trimming took off 8 bases at V and 1 base at J, with 18 bases between the two ends. This CDR3 spans 14 amino acids. The CDR3 DNA sequence: TGTGCCGGACTCGGGGACGGTTATTCCTACGAGCAGTACTTC. Encoded protein: CAGLGDGYSYEQYF.

The table lists this clone with a count of one. The V and J genes are TRBV5-1 and TRBJ2-3; D gene unclear. Germline lookup yields CDR1 SGHRS and CDR2 YFSETQ. The CDR3 runs 16 residues. The germline V and J ends were trimmed by 1 base and 0 bases, with 12 bases remaining between them. The CDR3 DNA follows: TGCGCCAGCAGCTTGTACGAGTCCCATAGCACAGATACGCAGTATTTT. It encodes CASSLYESHSTDTQYF.

Details on this clone: This CDR3 is also generated by other DNA sequences in the sample. The V gene is TRBV18, the J gene TRBJ1-5, with 7 bases matching TRBD1. This CDR3 is built from 14 residues. Trimming removed 2 bases from V and 4 bases from J; junction bases left unmatched: 2. Germline assignment: CDR1 KGHSH and CDR2 LQKENI. The CDR3: CASSPGQENQPQHF. CDR3 nucleotides: TGTGCCAGCTCACCAGGACAGGAAAATCAGCCCCAGCATTTT. The full variable domain, with the rest looked up from reference TRBV18 and TRBJ1-5, is NAGVMQNPRHLVRRRGQEARLRCSPMKGHSHVYWYRQLPEEGLKFMVYLQKENIIDESGMPKERFSAEFPKEGPSILRIQQVVRGDSAAYFCASSPGQENQPQHFGDGTRLSIL.

The CDR3: CASSLDGGNYEQYF. CDR3 in DNA: TGTGCCAGCAGCTTAGACGGAGGGAACTACGAGCAGTACTTC. The chain employs TRBV7-9 and TRBJ2-7, with a tentative D call TRBD2 (6 bases). V lost 1 base and J lost 3, with 10 bases in between. The germline CDR1 and CDR2 sequences are SEHNR and FQNEAQ (reference sequence). This CDR3 region has 14 residues.